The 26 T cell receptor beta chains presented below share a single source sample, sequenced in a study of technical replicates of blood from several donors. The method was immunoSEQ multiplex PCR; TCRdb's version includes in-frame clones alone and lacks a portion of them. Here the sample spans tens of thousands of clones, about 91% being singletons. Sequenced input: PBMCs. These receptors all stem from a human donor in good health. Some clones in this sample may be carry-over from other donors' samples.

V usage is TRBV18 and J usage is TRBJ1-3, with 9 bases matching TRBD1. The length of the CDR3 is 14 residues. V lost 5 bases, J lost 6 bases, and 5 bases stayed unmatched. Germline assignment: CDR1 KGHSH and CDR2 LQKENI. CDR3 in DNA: TGTGCCAGCTCATCCGGGACAGGGATAAACACCATATATTTT. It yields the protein CASSSGTGINTIYF.

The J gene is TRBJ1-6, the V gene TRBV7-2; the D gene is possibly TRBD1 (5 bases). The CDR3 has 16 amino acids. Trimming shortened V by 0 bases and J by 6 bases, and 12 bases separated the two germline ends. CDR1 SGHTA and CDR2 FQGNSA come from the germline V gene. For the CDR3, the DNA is TGTGCCAGCAGCTTAGCGCTTGGGGGAGGTAATTCACCCCTCCACTTT. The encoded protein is CASSLALGGGNSPLHF.

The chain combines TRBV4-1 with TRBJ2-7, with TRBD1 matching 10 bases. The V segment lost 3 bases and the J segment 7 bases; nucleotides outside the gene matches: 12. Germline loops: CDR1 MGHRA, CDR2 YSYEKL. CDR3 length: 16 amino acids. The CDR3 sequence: CASSHKDSGQGVEQYF. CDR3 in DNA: TGCGCCAGCAGCCATAAAGATTCTGGACAGGGGGTTGAGCAGTACTTC.

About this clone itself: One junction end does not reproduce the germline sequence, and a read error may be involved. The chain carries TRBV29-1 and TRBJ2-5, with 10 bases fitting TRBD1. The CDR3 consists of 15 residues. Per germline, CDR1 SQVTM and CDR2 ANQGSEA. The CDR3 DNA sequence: TGCAGCGTGGAAGGGACAGGGGATTCAAAAGAGACCCAGTACTTC. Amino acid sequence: CSVEGTGDSKETQYF.

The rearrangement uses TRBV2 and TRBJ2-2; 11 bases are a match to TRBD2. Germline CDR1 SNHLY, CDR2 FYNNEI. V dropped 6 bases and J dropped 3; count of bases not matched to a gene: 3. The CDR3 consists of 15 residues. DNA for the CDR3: TGTGCCAGCAGGACTAGCGGGGTAGACACCGGGGAGCTGTTTTTT. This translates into CASRTSGVDTGELFF.

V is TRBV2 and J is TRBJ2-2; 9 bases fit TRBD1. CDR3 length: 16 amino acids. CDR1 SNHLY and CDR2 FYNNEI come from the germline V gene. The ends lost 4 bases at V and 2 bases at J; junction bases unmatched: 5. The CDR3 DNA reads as TGTGCCAGCAGTGGAGGACAGGGGCGCAACACCGGGGAGCTGTTTTTT. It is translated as CASSGGQGRNTGELFF.

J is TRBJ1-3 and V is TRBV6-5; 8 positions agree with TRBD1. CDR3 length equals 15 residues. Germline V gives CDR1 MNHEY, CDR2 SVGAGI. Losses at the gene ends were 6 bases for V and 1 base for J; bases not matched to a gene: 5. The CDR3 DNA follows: TGTGCCAGCAGGACCAGGGGGCGTTCTGGAAACACCATATATTTT. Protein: CASRTRGRSGNTIYF.

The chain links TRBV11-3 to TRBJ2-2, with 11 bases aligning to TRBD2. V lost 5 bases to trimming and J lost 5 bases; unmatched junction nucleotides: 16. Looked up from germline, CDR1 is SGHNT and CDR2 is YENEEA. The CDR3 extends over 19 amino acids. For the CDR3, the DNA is TGTGCCAGCAGCCAGGTCGGCTTGTGGGGACTAGCGGATACCGGGGAGCTGTTTTTT. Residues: CASSQVGLWGLADTGELFF.

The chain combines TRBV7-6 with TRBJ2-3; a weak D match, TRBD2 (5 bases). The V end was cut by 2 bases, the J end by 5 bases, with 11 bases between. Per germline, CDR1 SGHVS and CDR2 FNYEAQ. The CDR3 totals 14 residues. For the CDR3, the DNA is TGTGCCAGCAGCTTAATGCCCGGGGAAGATACGCAGTATTTT. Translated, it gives CASSLMPGEDTQYF.

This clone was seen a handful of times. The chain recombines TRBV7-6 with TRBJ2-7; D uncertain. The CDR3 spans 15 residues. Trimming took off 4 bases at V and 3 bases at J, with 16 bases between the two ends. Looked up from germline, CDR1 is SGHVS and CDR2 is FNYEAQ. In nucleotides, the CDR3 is TGTGCCAGCAGCTACGGGTCTGTTAACCTCTACGAGCAGTACTTC. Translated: CASSYGSVNLYEQYF.

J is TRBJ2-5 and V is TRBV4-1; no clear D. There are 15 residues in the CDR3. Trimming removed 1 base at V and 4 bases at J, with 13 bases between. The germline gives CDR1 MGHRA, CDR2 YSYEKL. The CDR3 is CASSQGPGVRETQYF. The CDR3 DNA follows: TGCGCCAGCAGCCAAGGGCCGGGTGTGAGAGAGACCCAGTACTTC.

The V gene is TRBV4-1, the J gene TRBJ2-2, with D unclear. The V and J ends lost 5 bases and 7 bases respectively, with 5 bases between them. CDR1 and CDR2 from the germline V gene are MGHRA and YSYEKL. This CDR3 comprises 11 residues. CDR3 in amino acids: CASSFHGELFF. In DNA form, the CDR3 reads TGCGCCAGCAGCTTCCACGGGGAGCTGTTTTTT.

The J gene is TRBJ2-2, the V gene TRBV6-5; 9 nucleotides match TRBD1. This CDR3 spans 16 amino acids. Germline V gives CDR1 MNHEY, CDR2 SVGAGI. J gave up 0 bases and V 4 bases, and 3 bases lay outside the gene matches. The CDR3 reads CASSSQGAPNTGELFF. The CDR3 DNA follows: TGTGCCAGCAGTTCACAGGGGGCTCCGAACACCGGGGAGCTGTTTTTT.

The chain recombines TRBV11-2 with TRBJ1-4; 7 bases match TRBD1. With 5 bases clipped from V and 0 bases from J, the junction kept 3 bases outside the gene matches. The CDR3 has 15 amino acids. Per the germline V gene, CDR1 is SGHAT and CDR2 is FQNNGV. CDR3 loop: CASSAGQATNEKLFF. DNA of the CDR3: TGTGCCAGCAGCGCCGGACAGGCAACTAATGAAAAACTGTTTTTT.

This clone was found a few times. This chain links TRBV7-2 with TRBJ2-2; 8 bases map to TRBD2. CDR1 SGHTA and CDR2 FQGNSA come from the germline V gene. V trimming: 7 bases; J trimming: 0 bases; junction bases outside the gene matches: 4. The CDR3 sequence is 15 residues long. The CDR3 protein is CASTVGLANTGELFF. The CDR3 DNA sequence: TGTGCCAGCACCGTGGGACTAGCGAACACCGGGGAGCTGTTTTTT.

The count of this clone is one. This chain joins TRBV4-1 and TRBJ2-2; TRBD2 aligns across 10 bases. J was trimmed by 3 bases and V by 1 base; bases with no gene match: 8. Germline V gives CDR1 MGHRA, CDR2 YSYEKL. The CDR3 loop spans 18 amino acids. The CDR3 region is CASSQGGLAAGDTGELFF. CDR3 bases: TGCGCCAGCAGCCAAGGTGGACTAGCGGCAGGGGACACCGGGGAGCTGTTTTTT.

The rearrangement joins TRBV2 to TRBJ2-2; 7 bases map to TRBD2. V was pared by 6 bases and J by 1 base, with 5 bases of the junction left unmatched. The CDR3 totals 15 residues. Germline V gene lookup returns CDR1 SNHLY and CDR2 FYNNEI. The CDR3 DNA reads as TGTGCCAGCAGGGGAGCGGGGCGGAACACCGGGGAGCTGTTTTTT. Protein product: CASRGAGRNTGELFF. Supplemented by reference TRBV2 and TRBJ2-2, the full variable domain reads EPEVTQTPSHQVTQMGQEVILRCVPISNHLYFYWYRQILGQKVEFLVSFYNNEISEKSEIFDDQFSVERPDGSNFTLKIRSTKLEDSAMYFCASRGAGRNTGELFFGEGSRLTVL.

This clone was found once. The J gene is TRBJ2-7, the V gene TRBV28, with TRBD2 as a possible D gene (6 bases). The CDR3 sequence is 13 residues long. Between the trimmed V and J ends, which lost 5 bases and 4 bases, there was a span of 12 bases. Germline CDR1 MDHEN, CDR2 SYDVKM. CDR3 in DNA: TGTGCCAGCAGTCGTCCTAGCGTGTACGAGCAGTACTTC. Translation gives CASSRPSVYEQYF.

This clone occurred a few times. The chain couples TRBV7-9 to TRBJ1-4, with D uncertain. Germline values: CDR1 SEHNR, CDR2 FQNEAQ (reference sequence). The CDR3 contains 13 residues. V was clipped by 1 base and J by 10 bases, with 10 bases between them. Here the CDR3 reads CASSLEKGGKLFF. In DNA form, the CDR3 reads TGTGCCAGCAGCTTAGAGAAGGGAGGAAAACTGTTTTTT. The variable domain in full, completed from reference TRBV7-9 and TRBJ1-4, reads DTGVSQNPRHKITKRGQNVTFRCDPISEHNRLYWYRQTLGQGPEFLTYFQNEAQLEKSRLLSDRFSAERPKGSFSTLEIQRTEQGDSAMYLCASSLEKGGKLFFGSGTQLSVL.

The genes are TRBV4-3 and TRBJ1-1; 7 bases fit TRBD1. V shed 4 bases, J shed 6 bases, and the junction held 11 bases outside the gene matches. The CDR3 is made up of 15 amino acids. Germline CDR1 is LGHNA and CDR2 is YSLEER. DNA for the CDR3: TGCGCCAGCAGCCGAGCCCTGGGAAGGGGGCCTGAAGCTTTCTTT. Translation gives CASSRALGRGPEAFF.

In DNA form, the CDR3 reads TGTGCCAGCAGTGAAAGTACAGGGTGGACTGAAGCTTTCTTT. Protein product: CASSESTGWTEAFF. This chain connects TRBV6-1 to TRBJ1-1; a weak D match, TRBD1 (6 bases). The CDR3 sequence is 14 residues long. Germline-derived CDR1 and CDR2 are MNHNS and SASEGT. Trimming removed 2 bases from V and 5 bases from J, with 12 bases in between.

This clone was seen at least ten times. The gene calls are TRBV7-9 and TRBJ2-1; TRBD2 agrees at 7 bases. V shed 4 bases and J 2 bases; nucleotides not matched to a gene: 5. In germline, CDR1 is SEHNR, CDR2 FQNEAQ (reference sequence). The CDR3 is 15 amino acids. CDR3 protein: CASSSALATYNEQFF. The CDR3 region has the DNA TGTGCCAGCAGCTCAGCACTAGCGACCTACAATGAGCAGTTCTTC.

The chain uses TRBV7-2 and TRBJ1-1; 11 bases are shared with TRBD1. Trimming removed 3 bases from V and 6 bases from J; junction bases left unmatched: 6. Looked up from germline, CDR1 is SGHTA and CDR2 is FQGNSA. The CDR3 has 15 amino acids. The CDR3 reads CASSFGQGAVSEAFF. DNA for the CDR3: TGTGCCAGCAGCTTTGGACAGGGGGCCGTGTCTGAAGCTTTCTTT.

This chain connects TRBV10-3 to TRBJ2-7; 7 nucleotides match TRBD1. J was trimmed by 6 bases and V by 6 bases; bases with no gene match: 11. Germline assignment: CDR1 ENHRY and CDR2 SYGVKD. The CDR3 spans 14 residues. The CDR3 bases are TGTGCCATCAGGAAAACAGGGGTCTTTTCCGAGCAGTACTTC. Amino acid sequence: CAIRKTGVFSEQYF.

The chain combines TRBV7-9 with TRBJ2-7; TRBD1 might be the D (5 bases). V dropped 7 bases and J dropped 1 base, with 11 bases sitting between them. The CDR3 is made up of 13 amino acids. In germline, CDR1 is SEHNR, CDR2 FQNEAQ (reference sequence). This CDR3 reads CASTPPGSYEQYF. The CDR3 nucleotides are TGTGCCAGCACACCCCCAGGGTCCTACGAGCAGTACTTC.

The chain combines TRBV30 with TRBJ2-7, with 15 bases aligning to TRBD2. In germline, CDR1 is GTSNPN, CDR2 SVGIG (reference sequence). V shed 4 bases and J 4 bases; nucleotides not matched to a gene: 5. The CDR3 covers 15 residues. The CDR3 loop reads CAWNGLAGGPYEQYF. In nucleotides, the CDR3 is TGTGCCTGGAATGGACTAGCGGGAGGGCCGTACGAGCAGTACTTC.